Listed here are 15 T cell receptor beta chains from one sample, sequenced in a study of technical replicates of blood from several donors. Method: immunoSEQ multiplex PCR; TCRdb's copy keeps in-frame clones and lacks some. Seen here are under 65,000 clones, more than 85% observed once, and the top ten hold around 3.9%. Material for sequencing was PBMCs. The receptor set was obtained from a human donor in good health. Some clones in this sample may be carry-over from other donors' samples.

The chain joins TRBV19 to TRBJ1-4; maybe TRBD1 (5 bases). Trimming pared 3 bases from V and 8 bases from J, leaving 13 bases between. Germline loops: CDR1 LNHDA, CDR2 SQIVND (reference sequence). This CDR3 is 14 amino acids long. The CDR3 loop is CASSIRGGEEKLFF. The CDR3 DNA reads as TGTGCCAGTAGTATCCGGGGAGGGGAGGAAAAACTGTTTTTT.

The rearrangement joins TRBV11-2 to TRBJ2-3; D may be TRBD1 (5 bases). Between the trimmed V and J ends, which lost 5 bases and 0 bases, there was a span of 12 bases. In germline, CDR1 is SGHAT, CDR2 FQNNGV. The CDR3 is 15 amino acids. In DNA, the CDR3 is TGTGCCAGCAGCCACAGGTTATCCAGCACAGATACGCAGTATTTT. It encodes CASSHRLSSTDTQYF.

The chain is built from TRBV5-1 and TRBJ2-2; 13 positions agree with TRBD2. The trim removed 4 bases at V and 4 bases at J, leaving 7 bases unmatched. Germline loops: CDR1 SGHRS, CDR2 YFSETQ. This CDR3 has 17 residues. For the CDR3, the DNA is TGCGCCAGCAGCAATTTACTAGCGGGAGGGCCCACCGGGGAGCTGTTTTTT. Residues: CASSNLLAGGPTGELFF.

The chain carries TRBV4-2 and TRBJ2-2, with no clear D. The CDR3 runs 14 residues. The V and J ends lost 4 bases and 6 bases respectively, with 12 bases between them. CDR1 is LGHNA, CDR2 YNFKEQ, per germline. CDR3 in DNA: TGTGCCAGCAGCCCCACCGGGTTGGCCGGGGAGCTGTTTTTT. Translating it yields CASSPTGLAGELFF.

This chain connects TRBV7-9 to TRBJ2-5; 8 nucleotides match TRBD1. V dropped 5 bases and J dropped 5; count of bases not matched to a gene: 10. Looked up from germline, CDR1 is SEHNR and CDR2 is FQNEAQ (reference sequence). The CDR3 consists of 15 residues. CDR3 nucleotide sequence: TGTGCCAGCAGCCTTTCCCGGACAGGGAAGGAGACCCAGTACTTC. It translates to CASSLSRTGKETQYF.

The chain combines TRBV7-9 with TRBJ2-1; TRBD2 matches at 7 bases. With 6 bases clipped from V and 2 bases from J, the junction kept 7 bases outside the gene matches. CDR3 length equals 15 residues. Germline V gene sequence: CDR1 SEHNR, CDR2 FQNEAQ (reference sequence). CDR3 in DNA: TGTGCCAGCAGTGGAGGACTAGAGGCCTACAATGAGCAGTTCTTC. Protein sequence: CASSGGLEAYNEQFF.

This clone has just a few counts. This chain connects TRBV5-6 to TRBJ2-7; 8 bases fit TRBD2. Germline CDR1 SGHDT, CDR2 YYEEEE. The CDR3 is 14 amino acids. J was trimmed by 4 bases and V by 4 bases; bases with no gene match: 7. The CDR3 here is CASSNTGTRYEQYF. The DNA of the CDR3 is TGTGCCAGCAGCAATACCGGGACTAGATACGAGCAGTACTTC.

This clone is a singleton in its sample. The rearrangement links TRBV7-9 to TRBJ1-2, with D tentatively TRBD1 (6 bases). The CDR3 runs to 15 residues. Trimming took off 5 bases at V and 8 bases at J, with 21 bases between the two ends. CDR1 and CDR2 from the germline V gene are SEHNR and FQNEAQ (reference sequence). Here the CDR3 reads CASSQTGRGKDGYTF. The CDR3 nucleotides are TGTGCCAGCAGCCAAACAGGCAGGGGAAAGGACGGCTACACCTTC.

CDR3 residues: CASSFSGRGETQYF. In nucleotides, the CDR3 is TGCGCCAGCAGCTTTAGCGGGAGAGGAGAGACCCAGTACTTC. The chain combines TRBV5-1 with TRBJ2-5; TRBD2 matches at 9 bases. The CDR3 has 14 amino acids. V shed 2 bases and J 4 bases; nucleotides not matched to a gene: 3. The V gene's germline CDR1 is SGHRS and CDR2 YFSETQ.

This clone was seen just once. The chain uses TRBV5-1 and TRBJ1-4; 7 nucleotides agree with TRBD1. CDR3 size: 14 residues. In germline, CDR1 is SGHRS, CDR2 YFSETQ. With V trimmed by 3 bases and J by 3 bases, 2 bases remained unmatched. CDR3 sequence reads: CASSSGTANEKLFF. CDR3 DNA: TGCGCCAGCAGCTCCGGGACAGCTAATGAAAAACTGTTTTTT.

This clone has more than one count but fewer than ten. The chain couples TRBV4-2 to TRBJ2-3; TRBD2 aligns across 11 bases. V shed 4 bases and J 4 bases; nucleotides not matched to a gene: 10. Germline-derived CDR1 and CDR2 are LGHNA and YNFKEQ. The length of the CDR3 is 17 residues. CDR3 residues: CASSPGESSGGADTQYF. CDR3 nucleotide sequence: TGTGCCAGCAGCCCCGGGGAGAGTAGCGGGGGGGCAGATACGCAGTATTTT.

V gene TRBV30 combines with J gene TRBJ1-1; weak D call: TRBD1 (6 bases). Germline CDR1 GTSNPN, CDR2 SVGIG (reference sequence). V gave up 2 bases and J gave up 3 bases, with 10 bases separating them. This CDR3 comprises 13 residues. The CDR3 spells CAWSKQGDTEAFF. The DNA for the CDR3 is TGTGCCTGGAGTAAACAGGGAGACACTGAAGCTTTCTTT.

V and J are TRBV5-4 and TRBJ2-7; 8 nucleotides line up with TRBD2. From germline, CDR1 is SGHNT and CDR2 YYREEE (reference sequence). With V trimmed by 1 base and J by 0 bases, 3 bases remained unmatched. The CDR3 length is 15 residues. CDR3 DNA sequence: TGTGCCAGCAGCTTGACTAGCGGAAGCTCCTACGAGCAGTACTTC. Translating it yields CASSLTSGSSYEQYF. Variable domain in full (rest from reference TRBV5-4 and TRBJ2-7): ETGVTQSPTHLIKTRGQQVTLRCSSQSGHNTVSWYQQALGQGPQFIFQYYREEENGRGNFPPRFSGLQFPNYSSELNVNALELDDSALYLCASSLTSGSSYEQYFGPGTRLTVT.

This chain uses TRBV13 with TRBJ2-3, with unresolved D. Germline V gene lookup returns CDR1 PRHDT and CDR2 FYEKMQ (reference sequence). Trimming left V 3 bases short and J 4 bases short, with 2 bases between. The CDR3 runs to 11 residues. In DNA form, the CDR3 reads TGTGCCAGCAGCTTCTCAGATACGCAGTATTTT. Translated, it gives CASSFSDTQYF.

V usage is TRBV9 and J usage is TRBJ2-3; 14 bases fit TRBD2. The V and J ends lost 1 base and 6 bases, in that order; junction bases with no gene match: 4. This CDR3 is 16 amino acids long. Per germline, CDR1 SGDLS and CDR2 YYNGEE. This CDR3 reads CASSVRLAGGEDTQYF. Written as DNA, the CDR3 is TGTGCCAGCAGCGTAAGACTAGCGGGGGGGGAGGATACGCAGTATTTT.